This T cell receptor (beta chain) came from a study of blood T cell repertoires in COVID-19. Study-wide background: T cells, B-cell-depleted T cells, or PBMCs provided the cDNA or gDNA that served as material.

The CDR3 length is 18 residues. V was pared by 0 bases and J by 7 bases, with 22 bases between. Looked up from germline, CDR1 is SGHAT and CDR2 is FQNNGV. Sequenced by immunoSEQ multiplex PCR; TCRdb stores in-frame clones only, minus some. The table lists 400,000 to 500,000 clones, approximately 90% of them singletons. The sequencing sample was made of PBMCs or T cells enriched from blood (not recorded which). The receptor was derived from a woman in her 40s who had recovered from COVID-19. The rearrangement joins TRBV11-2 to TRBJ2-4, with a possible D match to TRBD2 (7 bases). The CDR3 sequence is CASSLDFRGARARNIQYF. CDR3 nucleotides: TGTGCCAGCAGCTTAGATTTTCGGGGGGCCCGGGCGAGGAACATTCAGTACTTC.